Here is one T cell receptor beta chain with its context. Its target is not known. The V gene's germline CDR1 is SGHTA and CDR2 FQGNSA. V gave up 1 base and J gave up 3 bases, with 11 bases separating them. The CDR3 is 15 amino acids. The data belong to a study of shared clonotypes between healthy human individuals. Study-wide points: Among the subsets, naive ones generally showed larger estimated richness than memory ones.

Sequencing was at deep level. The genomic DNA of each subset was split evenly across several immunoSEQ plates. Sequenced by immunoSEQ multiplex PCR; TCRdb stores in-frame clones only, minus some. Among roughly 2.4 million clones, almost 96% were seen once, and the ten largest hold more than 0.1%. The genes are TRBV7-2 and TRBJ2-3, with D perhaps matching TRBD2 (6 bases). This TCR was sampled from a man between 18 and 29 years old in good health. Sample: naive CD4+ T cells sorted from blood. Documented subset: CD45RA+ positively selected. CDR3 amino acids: CASSLVAVRTDTQYF. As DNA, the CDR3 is TGTGCCAGCAGCTTAGTAGCGGTCAGAACAGATACGCAGTATTTT.